Listed below are T cell receptor beta chains from one sample, sequenced in a study of blood T cell repertoires in COVID-19. Only in-frame clones appear in the TCRdb table, and some are missing; sequencing was by immunoSEQ multiplex PCR. The table lists about 200,000 clones, roughly 85% of them singletons. The sequenced sample consisted of PBMCs or T cells enriched from blood (not recorded which). The receptors here all came from a man aged 35 to 55 who had recovered from COVID-19. Each CDR3 is given with its conserved first and last residue. The D gene is left open where the match is weak.

>TRBV9|TRBD1|TRBJ1-3
CASSVGLVGTASGNTIYF
>TRBV7-9|TRBD1|TRBJ2-5
CASSLTGGQETQYF
>TRBV7-2|-|TRBJ2-1
CASSPISSSYNEQFF
>TRBV6-5|TRBD2|TRBJ2-4
CASRASGRVIQYF
>TRBV5-4|-|TRBJ1-6
CASRDGRSPLHF
>TRBV7-9|TRBD2|TRBJ2-5
CASSSDVAGTSWYF
>TRBV10-3|-|TRBJ2-5
CAISEGGAETQYF
>TRBV7-8|TRBD1|TRBJ2-3
CASSLEGEDRAIDTQYF
>TRBV24-1|-|TRBJ2-5
CAAVKRETQYF
>TRBV7-9|TRBD1|TRBJ1-1
CASSSGQGAAFEAFF